The rows below give T cell receptor beta chains drawn from one sample of a study of cytomegalovirus exposure and HLA in healthy donors. Profiling relied on immunoSEQ multiplex PCR, and the TCRdb table lists in-frame clones only, not all of them. The repertoire holds roughly 180,000 clones, with 65% to 85% as singletons. The sample taken for sequencing was PBMCs. The receptors derive from a female donor in good health and CMV-seronegative. Both conserved end residues are trimmed from each CDR3. Size values are once, few and many counts, or a class for expanded clones, and some rows have none.

ASSPGTGANYGYT | TRBJ1-2 | TRBV4-2 | -
ASSKVVDRRRATGELF | TRBJ2-2 | TRBV21-1 | once
ASSLGFYRVVHYGYT | TRBJ1-2 | TRBV11-3 | -
ASRQGSGNTGELF | TRBJ2-2 | TRBV2 | -
ASSSDRGGEQY | - | TRBV19 | few
ASSEVNGDYRSSYNEQF | TRBJ2-1 | TRBV2 | -
AQSFEGLNSPLH | TRBJ1-6 | TRBV2 | -
SSSLGTGGQGYT | TRBJ1-2 | TRBV7-9 | -
ASSAANSGRAGADTQY | TRBJ2-3 | TRBV5-1 | -
ASSQVGGPLNTEAF | TRBJ1-1 | TRBV4-1 | -
ASSIRVGTEAF | TRBJ1-1 | TRBV19 | -
ASSLAGGVAYNEQF | TRBJ2-1 | TRBV7-9 | -
ASSLSQGLLYEQY | TRBJ2-7 | TRBV5-1 | -
ASKPQGSGTEAF | TRBJ1-1 | TRBV6-4 | once
SSSGDTEAF | TRBJ1-1 | TRBV7-9 | once
ASSPQGQGNGYT | TRBJ1-2 | TRBV27 | -
ASSYRQGASNQPQH | TRBJ1-5 | TRBV6-6 | -
SVQLRLSYEQY | TRBJ2-7 | TRBV29-1 | -
ASMGQGYEQY | TRBJ2-7 | TRBV19 | -
ASHPGTGGSETQY | TRBJ2-5 | TRBV7-6 | -
ASSVLDRATEAF | TRBJ1-1 | TRBV19 | few
ASRPPGQGGYGYT | TRBJ1-2 | TRBV6-5 | -
ASNYLASGELF | TRBJ2-2 | TRBV2 | -
ASSLDRGTDEQF | TRBJ2-1 | TRBV7-2 | once
ASRALDSRYGYT | TRBJ1-2 | TRBV27 | once
AWTDRGRGYGYT | TRBJ1-2 | TRBV30 | -
ASSYLAGGRSQY | TRBJ2-5 | TRBV6-6 | -
ASSNVGGVRETQY | TRBJ2-5 | TRBV28 | -
ASSRTQGKGEQF | TRBJ2-1 | TRBV4-1 | -
ASSLAPGDTRDTQY | TRBJ2-3 | TRBV27 | -
ASSLVGTVNEQF | TRBJ2-1 | TRBV5-4 | -
ASSHFTQGYEQY | TRBJ2-7 | TRBV14 | -
ASSETRPQPQH | TRBJ1-5 | TRBV2 | -
ASSLGTSGSTDTQY | TRBJ2-3 | TRBV7-8 | -
ASRPSGRNTGELF | TRBJ2-2 | TRBV27 | -
ATRREVNEQF | TRBJ2-1 | TRBV10-2 | -
AWSVRDTQY | TRBJ2-3 | TRBV30 | -
ASSLLSGANVLT | TRBJ2-6 | TRBV5-1 | -
ASSRGYTEAF | TRBJ1-1 | TRBV19 | -
ASSELGSGQSSYEQY | TRBJ2-7 | TRBV25-1 | few
ASSQDPGLASNEQF | TRBJ2-1 | TRBV4-1 | few
ASSYSNRQGAYEQY | TRBJ2-7 | TRBV6-5 | -
ASSLGTGAYNEQF | TRBJ2-1 | TRBV27 | -
ASSRLAIDEQF | TRBJ2-1 | TRBV6-5 | -
ASSPDRPGRYGYT | TRBJ1-2 | TRBV5-1 | -
AIRQTGADTEAF | TRBJ1-1 | TRBV10-3 | -
ASSLVREPNQPQH | TRBJ1-5 | TRBV5-6 | -
ASSLSPHGYT | TRBJ1-2 | TRBV13 | -
ALEGVRDTEAF | TRBJ1-1 | TRBV30 | -
ASSVGGSPRAEQY | TRBJ2-7 | TRBV9 | -
ASNSGLQETQY | TRBJ2-5 | TRBV6-5 | -
ASSWGGAGSDQPQH | TRBJ1-5 | TRBV11-2 | -
ASSINPRVQETQY | TRBJ2-5 | TRBV7-8 | -
ASSLAGVGYT | TRBJ1-2 | TRBV28 | -
ASSQEVEGWETQY | TRBJ2-5 | TRBV4-1 | -